The next 32 T cell receptor beta chains were all read from a single sample in a study of T cell responses to AZD1222 COVID-19 vaccine. Measured with immunoSEQ multiplex PCR; TCRdb has only the in-frame clones, and not every one. The table lists about 150,000 clones, over 90% of them singletons. Sequencing used peripheral blood, obtained on day 0 of AZD1222 vaccination. Receptors originate from an adult in good health.

This chain uses TRBV18 with TRBJ1-4; 8 bases align to TRBD1. The CDR3 totals 17 residues. Germline CDR1 reads KGHSH; CDR2 reads LQKENI. V lost 1 base, J lost 3 bases, and 7 bases stayed unmatched. CDR3 residues: CASSPQLGTGPNEKLFF. CDR3 sequence (DNA): TGTGCCAGCTCACCACAGCTCGGGACAGGACCTAATGAAAAACTGTTTTTT. The entire variable domain, with the rest obtained from reference TRBV18 and TRBJ1-4, is as follows: NAGVMQNPRHLVRRRGQEARLRCSPMKGHSHVYWYRQLPEEGLKFMVYLQKENIIDESGMPKERFSAEFPKEGPSILRIQQVVRGDSAAYFCASSPQLGTGPNEKLFFGSGTQLSVL.

V usage is TRBV5-1 and J usage is TRBJ2-1; D is undetermined. With 4 bases removed from V and 0 bases from J, the gap between germline ends came to 8 bases. This CDR3 contains 14 residues. Germline lookup yields CDR1 SGHRS and CDR2 YFSETQ. The CDR3 nucleotides read TGCGCCAGCAGCCGACGGAGCTCCTACAATGAGCAGTTCTTC. It is translated as CASSRRSSYNEQFF.

The chain links TRBV2 to TRBJ1-2; D uncertain. The V gene's germline CDR1 is SNHLY and CDR2 FYNNEI. The CDR3 is made up of 13 amino acids. V shed 6 bases and J shed 8 bases, with 16 bases lying between them. CDR3 nucleotide sequence: TGTGCCAGCAGGGAGGTACACTTCGTCGGCTACACCTTC. Its translation is CASREVHFVGYTF.

This rearrangement joins TRBV7-6 to TRBJ2-7; D could derive from TRBD1 or TRBD2 (5 bases each). This CDR3 is 16 amino acids long. Germline-derived CDR1 and CDR2 are SGHVS and FNYEAQ. Trimming pared 1 base from V and 3 bases from J, leaving 16 bases between. The CDR3 is CASSLDAGGAIYEQYF. CDR3 coding DNA: TGTGCCAGCAGCTTAGACGCTGGGGGAGCAATCTACGAGCAGTACTTC.

The rearrangement uses TRBV30 and TRBJ2-7; 8 nucleotides match TRBD2. CDR1 and CDR2 from the germline V gene are GTSNPN and SVGIG (reference sequence). Unmatched junction bases numbered 7, after V lost 4 bases and J lost 2 bases. The CDR3 is made up of 14 amino acids. The CDR3 coding sequence is TGTGCCTGGACCCCTAGCGGGCCTACCTACGAGCAGTACTTC. Its protein product is CAWTPSGPTYEQYF.

The chain is built from TRBV28 and TRBJ1-2; perhaps TRBD1 as D (6 bases). Germline CDR1 MDHEN, CDR2 SYDVKM. The CDR3 runs 16 residues. Trimming shortened V by 1 base and J by 8 bases, and 20 bases separated the two germline ends. CDR3 residues: CASSLSSKGRGRGYTF. The CDR3 DNA follows: TGTGCCAGCAGTTTATCTTCGAAGGGCAGGGGTAGAGGCTACACCTTC.

The chain employs TRBV18 and TRBJ2-6; D tentatively reads TRBD1 or TRBD2 (6 bases each). V shed 0 bases and J shed 2 bases, with 11 bases lying between them. The V gene's germline CDR1 is KGHSH and CDR2 LQKENI. The CDR3 is 17 amino acids. CDR3 sequence (DNA): TGTGCCAGCTCACCACCGAACGGGGGCGCTGGGGCCAACGTCCTGACTTTC. It translates to CASSPPNGGAGANVLTF. Together with reference TRBV18 and TRBJ2-6, the CDR3 gives the full variable domain: NAGVMQNPRHLVRRRGQEARLRCSPMKGHSHVYWYRQLPEEGLKFMVYLQKENIIDESGMPKERFSAEFPKEGPSILRIQQVVRGDSAAYFCASSPPNGGAGANVLTFGAGSRLTVL.

The chain is built from TRBV6-2 or TRBV6-3 and TRBJ1-2; a weak D match, TRBD1 (5 bases). The CDR3 loop spans 14 amino acids. Trimming cost V 2 bases and J 3 bases, with 10 bases left between them. Germline lookup yields CDR1 MNHEY and CDR2 SVGEGT. The DNA for the CDR3 is TGTGCCAGCAGTTACCCCCAGGGTTACTATGGCTACACCTTC. It codes for CASSYPQGYYGYTF.

The table lists this clone with a count of one. The chain combines TRBV5-1 with TRBJ2-5; TRBD1 might be the D (6 bases). The germline gives CDR1 SGHRS, CDR2 YFSETQ. V was trimmed by 5 bases and J by 3 bases, leaving 14 bases between them. This CDR3 has 14 amino acids. CDR3 sequence (DNA): TGCGCCAGCAGAGTATGGACAGAAGAAGAGACCCAGTACTTC. Translated: CASRVWTEEETQYF.

The rearrangement links TRBV11-2 to TRBJ1-4, with 8 bases fitting TRBD1. The CDR3 has 14 residues. Germline V gene data show CDR1 as SGHAT and CDR2 as FQNNGV. Trimming removed 6 bases from V and 10 bases from J; junction bases left unmatched: 10. The DNA of the CDR3 is TGTGCCAGCAGATGGACAGGGAGGGGCGGAAAACTGTTTTTT. Its translation: CASRWTGRGGKLFF. Based on the CDR3 plus reference TRBV11-2 and TRBJ1-4, the full variable domain is EAGVAQSPRYKIIEKRQSVAFWCNPISGHATLYWYQQILGQGPKLLIQFQNNGVVDDSQLPKDRFSAERLKGVDSTLKIQPAKLEDSAVYLCASRWTGRGGKLFFGSGTQLSVL.

CDR3 DNA: TGTGCCAGCAGCTTAGGGGGACAGTTGAACACTGAAGCTTTCTTT. It translates to CASSLGGQLNTEAFF. The chain has TRBV7-2 and TRBJ1-1; TRBD1 matches 7 bases. This CDR3 has 15 amino acids. CDR1 and CDR2 from the germline V gene are SGHTA and FQGNSA. The V and J ends lost 1 base and 0 bases, in that order; junction bases with no gene match: 2.

The chain links TRBV5-1 to TRBJ1-1; 10 bases agree with TRBD1. CDR1 SGHRS and CDR2 YFSETQ come from the germline V gene. The CDR3 is 12 amino acids. V was pared by 3 bases and J by 12 bases, with 5 bases of the junction left unmatched. For the CDR3, the DNA is TGCGCCAGCAGCTCAGGGACAGGGGTCCCTTTCTTT. Translated, it gives CASSSGTGVPFF.

CDR3 sequence: CASSDSHEQFF. The CDR3 DNA follows: TGCGCCAGCAGTGATTCGCATGAGCAGTTCTTC. The V and J genes are TRBV10-1 and TRBJ2-1; D uncertain. The ends were cut back, 3 bases at V and 8 bases at J, with 5 bases in the middle. Germline V gene lookup returns CDR1 WNHNN and CDR2 SYGVQD (reference sequence). The CDR3 totals 11 residues.

The CDR3, as DNA: TGTGCCAGCAGCATCCTCGGACAGGGCTCCTACGAGCAGTACTTC. It encodes CASSILGQGSYEQYF. The V gene is TRBV27, the J gene TRBJ2-7; TRBD1 matches at 8 bases. The trim removed 6 bases at V and 0 bases at J, leaving 7 bases unmatched. CDR3 length: 15 residues. Germline values: CDR1 MNHEY, CDR2 SMNVEV (reference sequence).

This chain joins TRBV7-9 and TRBJ1-1; D not certain. The ends were cut back, 2 bases at V and 0 bases at J, with 10 bases in the middle. CDR1 and CDR2 (germline): SEHNR, FQNEAQ (reference sequence). The CDR3 loop spans 15 amino acids. The CDR3 DNA follows: TGTGCCAGCAGCTTATGGGCCAGCATGAACACTGAAGCTTTCTTT. Residues: CASSLWASMNTEAFF.

The chain employs TRBV6-5 and TRBJ2-1; the D gene could be TRBD1 or TRBD2 (5 bases each). CDR3 length: 16 amino acids. Germline CDR1 reads MNHEY; CDR2 reads SVGAGI. V was trimmed by 4 bases and J by 8 bases, leaving 21 bases between them. The CDR3 loop reads CASSFLGTAGPDEQFF. CDR3 DNA sequence: TGTGCCAGCAGTTTTCTCGGGACCGCGGGCCCGGATGAGCAGTTCTTC.

The V and J genes are TRBV21-1 and TRBJ1-6; the table's D call, TRBD1, was not checked against the DNA. TRBV21-1 is a known pseudogene. The CDR3 covers 16 residues. The CDR3 DNA reads as TGTGCCAGCAGCAACAGGGATGACAGTTATAATTCACCCCTCCACTTT. It encodes CASSNRDDSYNSPLHF.

The genes are TRBV9 and TRBJ2-3; possible D gene TRBD2, 6 bases. The ends were cut back, 0 bases at V and 1 base at J, with 21 bases in the middle. There are 19 residues in the CDR3. The germline CDR1 and CDR2 sequences are SGDLS and YYNGEE. The CDR3 reads CASSVEGLARPTRTDTQYF. The CDR3, as DNA: TGTGCCAGCAGCGTAGAGGGGCTAGCGAGGCCTACTCGCACAGATACGCAGTATTTT.

The chain recombines TRBV28 with TRBJ2-1, with D unclear. Trimming removed 8 bases at V and 7 bases at J, with 12 bases between. Germline-derived CDR1 and CDR2 are MDHEN and SYDVKM. The CDR3 runs 12 residues. CDR3 sequence: CASLGSRNEQFF. The CDR3 nucleotides are TGTGCCAGCCTAGGGTCCCGGAATGAGCAGTTCTTC.

This chain links TRBV6-2 or TRBV6-3 with TRBJ2-1; the D is unclear. V lost 0 bases and J 8 bases, leaving 8 bases between the germline ends. The CDR3 totals 13 residues. The germline V gene has CDR1 MNHEY and CDR2 SVGEGT. The CDR3 DNA reads as TGTGCCAGCAGTTACTCGTCCTCGGATGAGCAGTTCTTC. This translates into CASSYSSSDEQFF.

This rearrangement joins TRBV19 to TRBJ2-6, with a tentative D call TRBD2 (5 bases). Trimming left V 3 bases short and J 1 base short, with 10 bases between. The CDR3 is 16 amino acids. Per the germline V gene, CDR1 is LNHDA and CDR2 is SQIVND (reference sequence). CDR3: CASSIRGSSGANVLTF. The DNA of the CDR3 is TGTGCCAGTAGTATTCGAGGGTCTTCTGGGGCCAACGTCCTGACTTTC.

The chain recombines TRBV7-9 with TRBJ2-7; 7 nucleotides agree with TRBD1. The germline V gene has CDR1 SEHNR and CDR2 FQNEAQ (reference sequence). The J segment lost 3 bases and the V segment lost 6 bases, leaving 11 bases of the junction unmatched. The CDR3 is made up of 15 amino acids. The CDR3: CASSPTDREIYEQYF. The CDR3 nucleotides read TGTGCCAGCAGTCCGACCGACAGGGAAATCTACGAGCAGTACTTC.

The chain links TRBV6-4 to TRBJ2-7; TRBD1 matches at 7 bases. Germline trimming cut 6 bases from V and 1 base from J; bases unmatched to any gene: 6. The CDR3 loop spans 14 amino acids. Germline V gene lookup returns CDR1 MRHNA and CDR2 SNTAGT. For the CDR3, the DNA is TGTGCCAGCAGCGCGACAGGGAATTCCTACGAGCAGTACTTC. Translated, it gives CASSATGNSYEQYF.

The chain combines TRBV5-4 with TRBJ2-1, with 8 positions matching TRBD1. V trimming: 2 bases; J trimming: 7 bases; junction bases outside the gene matches: 8. The CDR3 length is 15 residues. Germline V gene sequence: CDR1 SGHNT, CDR2 YYREEE (reference sequence). This CDR3 reads CASSLVQGGSNEQFF. CDR3 DNA: TGTGCCAGCAGCTTAGTACAGGGGGGATCGAATGAGCAGTTCTTC.

V and J are TRBV13 and TRBJ2-1; D ambiguous. The V and J ends lost 4 bases and 5 bases respectively, with 15 bases between them. Germline lookup yields CDR1 PRHDT and CDR2 FYEKMQ (reference sequence). The CDR3 loop spans 15 amino acids. The CDR3 sequence: CASSSSPGSHNEQFF. The CDR3 region has the DNA TGTGCCAGCAGCTCCTCACCCGGATCTCACAATGAGCAGTTCTTC.

A word on this clone: The same CDR3 can be traced to other DNA sequences in this sample. The chain couples TRBV11-2 to TRBJ1-3; D uncertain. This CDR3 contains 13 residues. From germline, CDR1 is SGHAT and CDR2 FQNNGV. Trimming left V 2 bases short and J 3 bases short, with 5 bases between. The CDR3 region has the DNA TGTGCCAGCAGCTTAACCAGTGGAAACACCATATATTTT. Translated: CASSLTSGNTIYF.

The V call is TRBV5-4, the J call TRBJ1-1; perhaps TRBD1 as D (5 bases). Germline CDR1 reads SGHNT; CDR2 reads YYREEE (reference sequence). Trimming pared 0 bases from V and 0 bases from J, leaving 9 bases between. The CDR3 totals 15 residues. CDR3 protein: CASSLAGHMNTEAFF. The CDR3 DNA reads TGTGCCAGCAGCTTGGCCGGACATATGAACACTGAAGCTTTCTTT.

The sample holds one count of this clone. CDR3 region: CAIRGTGASSYNEQFF. CDR3 in DNA: TGTGCCATCAGGGGGACAGGGGCGAGCTCCTACAATGAGCAGTTCTTC. The chain joins TRBV10-3 to TRBJ2-1; 10 bases map to TRBD1. The CDR3 covers 16 residues. V lost 6 bases to trimming and J lost 0 bases; unmatched junction nucleotides: 5. CDR1 is ENHRY, CDR2 SYGVKD, per germline.

This chain uses TRBV5-1 with TRBJ2-7, with 11 nucleotides matching TRBD2. Germline V gene lookup returns CDR1 SGHRS and CDR2 YFSETQ. Losses at the gene ends were 5 bases for V and 9 bases for J; bases not matched to a gene: 16. This CDR3 is built from 16 residues. In DNA, the CDR3 is TGCGCCAGCAGTCCGGAAGCTAGCGGGAGGCCTCGCGGGCAGTACTTC. Amino acids: CASSPEASGRPRGQYF.

The V call is TRBV5-1, the J call TRBJ2-1, with D possibly being TRBD2 (5 bases). This CDR3 spans 15 amino acids. Trimming took off 0 bases at V and 3 bases at J, with 10 bases between the two ends. The germline gives CDR1 SGHRS, CDR2 YFSETQ. The CDR3 region is CASSLAGLDYNEQFF. The CDR3 DNA follows: TGCGCCAGCAGCTTGGCTGGACTGGACTACAATGAGCAGTTCTTC.

In DNA, the CDR3 is TGTGCCAGCAGCCCATTACGGAGGACAGGGGTGCCTTCGGACACCGGGGAGCTGTTTTTT. Its protein product is CASSPLRRTGVPSDTGELFF. This sequence joins TRBV14 and TRBJ2-2; 9 bases fit TRBD1. Germline V CDR1 and CDR2: SGHDN, FVKESK. CDR3 length: 20 residues. The ends lost 4 bases at V and 3 bases at J; junction bases unmatched: 18.

This rearrangement joins TRBV30 to TRBJ1-4, with D possibly being TRBD1 (6 bases). Per germline, CDR1 GTSNPN and CDR2 SVGIG (reference sequence). V was shortened by 6 bases and J by 5 bases, with 19 bases between the two germline ends. CDR3 length: 15 amino acids. CDR3 residues: CACQSRTESNEKLFF. The CDR3 coding sequence is TGTGCCTGTCAAAGCAGGACAGAATCCAATGAAAAACTGTTTTTT.